The clone carrying this T cell receptor beta chain was observed a single time. As yet, its antigen is unknown. The data were produced by immunoSEQ multiplex PCR, yet TCRdb's version contains in-frame clones alone and is incomplete. Here the sample spans over 75,000 clones, around 90% being singletons. The V end was cut by 4 bases, the J end by 3 bases, with 13 bases between. Germline V gene sequence: CDR1 MNHNS, CDR2 SASEGT. The CDR3 contains 14 residues. The sample is drawn from a study of graft-versus-host responses after intestinal transplantation. Looking at the study overall: Recipients received multivisceral, liver-intestinal, or isolated intestinal transplants. Following induction with anti-thymocyte globulin, all recipients were given tacrolimus and steroids for around three years.

Overall study results and limits: Early declines in HvG clones that occurred post-transplant were associated with peak circulating GvH clone levels. Allografts from individuals with graft-donor T cell macrochimerism displayed high graft-versus-host to host-versus-graft clonal ratios.

This TCR was sampled from a human donor who was the organ donor for an intestinal transplant. Source: unstimulated CD8+ T cells sorted from spleen or lymph node cells, taken before transplant. The chain links TRBV6-1 to TRBJ2-7, with D maybe TRBD2 (5 bases). The CDR3 region is CASSGQRVFYEQYF. The CDR3 region has the DNA TGTGCCAGCAGTGGTCAGAGGGTATTCTACGAGCAGTACTTC.